These 3 T cell receptor beta chains were all obtained from the same sample, sequenced in a study of cytomegalovirus exposure and HLA in healthy donors (dated 2017 in TCRdb). The method was the immunoSEQ multiplex PCR assay. For the multiplex PCR, a mixture combining 60 forward primers for TCR Vbeta segments and 13 reverse primers for TCR Jbeta segments was used. This immuneACCESS table, as held by TCRdb, lists in-frame sequences with V and J called but not all clones. Of the missing ones, under half trace to an unresolved V gene in checked studies; the others have no known cause. The table for this sample lists some 130,000 clones; approximately 86% of them were counted only once. The ten largest clonotypes hold under 2% of the sample. The sample comprised PBMCs. The receptor source for this set is a boy aged 5-17 years in good health and CMV-seronegative.

V gene TRBV4-1 combines with J gene TRBJ2-2, with 14 nucleotides matching TRBD2. The length of the CDR3 is 18 residues. CDR1 and CDR2 (germline): MGHRA, YSYEKL. V gave up 5 bases and J gave up 0 bases; unmatched junction bases: 5. The CDR3 protein is CASSNPGLAGANTGELFF. The CDR3 region has the DNA TGCGCCAGCAGCAACCCGGGACTAGCGGGAGCGAACACCGGGGAGCTGTTTTTT.

The genes are TRBV5-6 and TRBJ2-3, with D perhaps matching TRBD2 (6 bases). The ends were cut back, 3 bases at V and 2 bases at J, with 13 bases in the middle. This CDR3 comprises 15 residues. Germline V CDR1 and CDR2: SGHDT, YYEEEE. The CDR3 reads CASSSSGLDTDTQYF. As DNA, the CDR3 is TGTGCCAGCAGCTCGTCGGGACTTGACACAGATACGCAGTATTTT.

The chain joins TRBV30 to TRBJ2-3, with D possibly TRBD2 on 6 matching bases. V was cut by 0 bases and J by 2 bases, with 9 bases left in between. Germline CDR1 reads GTSNPN; CDR2 reads SVGIG (reference sequence). This CDR3 spans 14 amino acids. This CDR3 is CAWSVAGLTDTQYF. CDR3 nucleotide sequence: TGTGCCTGGAGTGTAGCGGGCCTCACAGATACGCAGTATTTT.